This T cell receptor beta chain derives from a study of blood T cells in healthy people across ages. Overall study findings and caveats: Donor CMV infection status was unknown, possibly confounding age-related changes in expanded clonotypes.

About this clonotype: What it binds is not known. At one end, the junction sequence differs from germline, possibly due to a read error.

Germline V CDR1 and CDR2: SEHNR, FQNEAQ (reference sequence). The CDR3 length is 15 residues. Approximately 10 milliliters was the volume of peripheral blood drawn from each donor. PBMCs, at least 6.5 million per sample, were isolated. It was with a sample-barcoded 5' primer and a J-beta primer mix that a second PCR of about 7 to 12 cycles was run. Every cDNA was tagged by a template-switch adaptor with 12 random nucleotides. TCRdb processed the 5' RACE reads anew with MiXCR; each CDR3 protein has one entry. This table has about 1.5 million distinct CDR3 sequences, around 40% appearing once. The clonotype was recovered from a woman aged 18-35 years in good health. The specimen sequenced was blood. J is TRBJ2-1 and V is TRBV7-9; tentatively, D is TRBD2 (5 bases). The CDR3 sequence is CASSLASAAYIEQFF. CDR3 DNA: TGTGCCAGCAGCTTAGCTAGCGCAGCCTACATTGAGCAGTTCTTC. The full variable domain, in which reference TRBV7-9 and TRBJ2-1 provide the parts outside the CDR3, is DTGVSQNPRHKITKRGQNVTFRCDPISEHNRLYWYRQTLGQGPEFLTYFQNEAQLEKSRLLSDRFSAERPKGSFSTLEIQRTEQGDSAMYLCASSLASAAYIEQFFGPGTRLTVL.